These T cell receptor beta chains were read from a single sample in a study of blood T cells in healthy people across ages. TCRdb fed the 5' RACE reads into MiXCR, producing one record per CDR3 protein. Among hundreds of thousands of distinct CDR3 sequences listed, 22% were seen once. Source material: blood. The receptors were sampled from a man between 65 and 85 years old in good health. Each CDR3 is given with its conserved first and last residue. Fields, in order: D gene, V gene, J gene, clone size, CDR3 protein, CDR3 DNA. The D gene is left open where the match is weak. Size is omitted from some rows. Given values are once, few, many or a class for expanded clones.

d_call: .; v_call: TRBV14; j_call: TRBJ2-5; clone_size: few; cdr3_aa: CASSQDRQGKGTQYF; cdr3_nt: TGTGCCAGCAGCCAAGACCGGCAGGGCAAGGGGACCCAGTACTTC
d_call: TRBD1; v_call: TRBV2; j_call: TRBJ1-6; clone_size: .; cdr3_aa: CASSQGDGSPLHF; cdr3_nt: TGTGCCAGCAGCCAGGGGGATGGTTCACCCCTCCACTTT
d_call: .; v_call: TRBV29-1; j_call: TRBJ2-1; clone_size: few; cdr3_aa: CSVGVGVSYNEQFF; cdr3_nt: TGCAGCGTTGGTGTTGGGGTCTCCTACAATGAGCAGTTCTTC
d_call: .; v_call: TRBV2; j_call: TRBJ2-4; clone_size: few; cdr3_aa: CALGGRPKNIQYF; cdr3_nt: TGTGCCCTTGGGGGCAGGCCTAAAAACATTCAGTACTTC
d_call: .; v_call: TRBV6-2/TRBV6-3; j_call: TRBJ2-3; clone_size: .; cdr3_aa: CASSPLAELATDTQYF; cdr3_nt: TGTGCCAGCAGTCCCTTAGCGGAATTGGCGACAGATACGCAGTATTTT
d_call: TRBD2; v_call: TRBV20-1; j_call: TRBJ2-6; clone_size: .; cdr3_aa: CSALTSGSSGANVLTF; cdr3_nt: TGCAGTGCTTTGACTAGCGGGAGCTCTGGGGCCAACGTCCTGACTTTC
d_call: .; v_call: TRBV3-1; j_call: TRBJ2-2; clone_size: .; cdr3_aa: CASSQEYNTGELFF; cdr3_nt: TGTGCCAGCAGCCAGGAATACAATACCGGGGAGCTGTTTTTT
d_call: .; v_call: TRBV7-6; j_call: TRBJ2-3; clone_size: .; cdr3_aa: CASSFMGSGVSDTQYF; cdr3_nt: TGTGCCAGCAGCTTTATGGGGTCCGGGGTTTCAGATACGCAGTATTTT
d_call: .; v_call: TRBV12-5; j_call: TRBJ2-1; clone_size: .; cdr3_aa: CASGLVILTSYNEQFF; cdr3_nt: TGTGCTAGTGGTTTGGTAATTCTAACCTCCTACAATGAGCAGTTCTTC
d_call: .; v_call: TRBV18; j_call: TRBJ1-2; clone_size: few; cdr3_aa: CASSPEGSNYGYTF; cdr3_nt: TGTGCCAGCTCACCAGAGGGGTCGAACTATGGCTACACCTTC
d_call: .; v_call: TRBV24-1; j_call: TRBJ1-1; clone_size: .; cdr3_aa: CATSDRRDGYEAFF; cdr3_nt: TGTGCCACCAGTGATCGTCGGGACGGATATGAAGCTTTCTTT
d_call: .; v_call: TRBV28; j_call: TRBJ2-7; clone_size: .; cdr3_aa: CASKVAGSSYEQYF; cdr3_nt: TGTGCCAGCAAAGTCGCAGGGAGCTCCTACGAGCAGTACTTC
d_call: .; v_call: TRBV28; j_call: TRBJ1-3; clone_size: .; cdr3_aa: CASNIGPDLSGNTIYF; cdr3_nt: TGCGCCAGCAACATCGGGCCTGACCTCTCTGGAAACACCATATATTTT
d_call: .; v_call: TRBV6-2/TRBV6-3; j_call: TRBJ1-5; clone_size: .; cdr3_aa: CATAIRGNQPQHF; cdr3_nt: TGTGCCACGGCGATCAGGGGAAATCAGCCCCAGCATTTT
d_call: .; v_call: TRBV11-2; j_call: TRBJ2-7; clone_size: .; cdr3_aa: CASSLDGGTAFGREQYF; cdr3_nt: TGTGCCAGCAGCTTAGATGGCGGGACAGCCTTTGGGCGGGAGCAGTACTTC
d_call: .; v_call: TRBV12-3/TRBV12-4; j_call: TRBJ2-1; clone_size: .; cdr3_aa: CASSLLTTTGEQFF; cdr3_nt: TGTGCCAGCAGCCTACTGACCACTACGGGCGAGCAGTTCTTC
d_call: .; v_call: TRBV15; j_call: TRBJ1-2; clone_size: few; cdr3_aa: CATSRDRNSNYGYTF; cdr3_nt: TGTGCCACCAGCAGAGATCGGAACAGTAACTATGGCTACACCTTC
d_call: .; v_call: TRBV27; j_call: TRBJ1-1; clone_size: many; cdr3_aa: CASSPHGVNTEAFF; cdr3_nt: TGTGCCAGCAGCCCCCACGGGGTTAACACTGAAGCTTTCTTT
d_call: TRBD2; v_call: TRBV20-1; j_call: TRBJ2-1; clone_size: few; cdr3_aa: CSAREPGLAGGNQWFF; cdr3_nt: TGCAGTGCTAGAGAACCTGGACTAGCGGGGGGTAACCAGTGGTTCTTC
d_call: .; v_call: TRBV6-6; j_call: TRBJ1-2; clone_size: few; cdr3_aa: CASSSGNGYTF; cdr3_nt: TGTGCCAGCAGCTCCGGGAATGGCTACACCTTC
d_call: .; v_call: TRBV7-9; j_call: TRBJ1-2; clone_size: few; cdr3_aa: CASSFGGDGYTF; cdr3_nt: TGTGCCAGCAGCTTTGGAGGGGACGGCTACACCTTC
d_call: .; v_call: TRBV27; j_call: TRBJ2-7; clone_size: few; cdr3_aa: CASRARRNYEQYF; cdr3_nt: TGTGCCAGCAGAGCCAGACGGAACTACGAGCAGTACTTC
d_call: .; v_call: TRBV7-7; j_call: TRBJ2-1; clone_size: .; cdr3_aa: CASSSTEVWVYNEQFF; cdr3_nt: TGTGCCAGCAGCTCTACCGAAGTGTGGGTCTACAATGAGCAGTTCTTC
d_call: .; v_call: TRBV29-1; j_call: TRBJ1-2; clone_size: few; cdr3_aa: CSVEPQSHYGYTF; cdr3_nt: TGCAGCGTTGAACCCCAGTCCCACTATGGCTACACCTTC
d_call: .; v_call: TRBV29-1; j_call: TRBJ1-2; clone_size: .; cdr3_aa: CSVEVRVYGYTF; cdr3_nt: TGCAGCGTTGAAGTGAGGGTCTATGGCTACACCTTC
d_call: TRBD1; v_call: TRBV18; j_call: TRBJ2-4; clone_size: few; cdr3_aa: CASSSGQQRNIQYF; cdr3_nt: TGTGCCAGCTCATCGGGACAGCAAAGAAACATTCAGTACTTC
d_call: .; v_call: TRBV14; j_call: TRBJ1-2; clone_size: few; cdr3_aa: CASSPIPGRNYGYTF; cdr3_nt: TGTGCCAGCAGCCCTATCCCTGGCAGAAACTATGGCTACACCTTC
d_call: .; v_call: TRBV9; j_call: TRBJ2-6; clone_size: few; cdr3_aa: CASRGFSGANVLTF; cdr3_nt: TGTGCCAGCAGGGGATTCTCTGGGGCCAACGTCCTGACTTTC
d_call: TRBD1; v_call: TRBV27; j_call: TRBJ1-2; clone_size: .; cdr3_aa: CASSGRTGGANYGYTF; cdr3_nt: TGTGCCAGCAGTGGCCGGACAGGGGGCGCTAACTATGGCTACACCTTC
d_call: .; v_call: TRBV29-1; j_call: TRBJ2-3; clone_size: few; cdr3_aa: CSVEEGGTDAQYF; cdr3_nt: TGCAGCGTTGAAGAGGGGGGCACAGATGCGCAGTATTTT
d_call: TRBD1; v_call: TRBV7-2; j_call: TRBJ2-7; clone_size: few; cdr3_aa: CASSRTGASYEQYF; cdr3_nt: TGTGCCAGCAGCCGGACAGGGGCCTCCTACGAGCAGTACTTC
d_call: .; v_call: TRBV27; j_call: TRBJ2-7; clone_size: few; cdr3_aa: CASSNGISSYEQYF; cdr3_nt: TGTGCCAGCAGTAATGGAATCTCCTCCTACGAGCAGTACTTC
d_call: TRBD2; v_call: TRBV7-2; j_call: TRBJ2-5; clone_size: few; cdr3_aa: CASSLSDSGALQYQETQYF; cdr3_nt: TGTGCCAGCAGCTTATCCGATAGCGGGGCCCTCCAGTACCAAGAGACCCAGTACTTC
d_call: TRBD1; v_call: TRBV7-2; j_call: TRBJ2-3; clone_size: once; cdr3_aa: CASSFRGQESDTQYF; cdr3_nt: TGTGCCAGCAGCTTCCGCGGACAGGAATCAGATACGCAGTATTTT
d_call: .; v_call: TRBV5-1; j_call: TRBJ2-4; clone_size: few; cdr3_aa: CASSLGGGARFQYF; cdr3_nt: TGCGCCAGCAGCTTGGGTGGGGGCGCGAGGTTTCAGTACTTC
d_call: .; v_call: TRBV28; j_call: TRBJ1-1; clone_size: few; cdr3_aa: CASQYQVNTEAFF; cdr3_nt: TGTGCCAGCCAATACCAGGTGAACACTGAAGCTTTCTTT
d_call: .; v_call: TRBV29-1; j_call: TRBJ1-1; clone_size: .; cdr3_aa: CSAGGLNTEAFF; cdr3_nt: TGCAGCGCCGGGGGCTTGAACACTGAAGCTTTCTTT
d_call: TRBD2; v_call: TRBV6-2/TRBV6-3; j_call: TRBJ2-1; clone_size: few; cdr3_aa: CASRASGGANEQFF; cdr3_nt: TGTGCCAGCAGGGCTAGCGGGGGGGCAAATGAGCAGTTCTTC
d_call: TRBD1; v_call: TRBV6-4; j_call: TRBJ2-3; clone_size: .; cdr3_aa: CASSRQGTRADTQYF; cdr3_nt: TGTGCCAGCAGTCGACAGGGGACGAGGGCAGATACGCAGTATTTT
d_call: .; v_call: TRBV6-5; j_call: TRBJ2-3; clone_size: few; cdr3_aa: CASSYSPDPDTQYF; cdr3_nt: TGTGCCAGCAGTTACTCCCCGGACCCAGATACGCAGTATTTT
d_call: TRBD1; v_call: TRBV10-3; j_call: TRBJ1-2; clone_size: .; cdr3_aa: CAISDFKQGANYGYTF; cdr3_nt: TGTGCCATCAGTGACTTCAAACAGGGGGCTAACTATGGCTACACCTTC
d_call: .; v_call: TRBV5-1; j_call: TRBJ1-6; clone_size: few; cdr3_aa: CASSLSGQRASNSPLHF; cdr3_nt: TGCGCCAGCAGCCTGTCAGGACAGAGGGCGTCTAATTCACCCCTCCACTTT
d_call: TRBD1; v_call: TRBV11-2; j_call: TRBJ2-7; clone_size: .; cdr3_aa: CASSSRTGATYEQYF; cdr3_nt: TGTGCCAGCAGTTCGAGGACAGGGGCGACCTACGAGCAGTACTTC
d_call: .; v_call: TRBV7-9; j_call: TRBJ1-6; clone_size: .; cdr3_aa: CASSSPNAQRHF; cdr3_nt: TGTGCCAGCAGCTCCCCCAACGCACAGAGGCACTTT
d_call: .; v_call: TRBV18; j_call: TRBJ2-7; clone_size: .; cdr3_aa: CASSPDSLEQYF; cdr3_nt: TGTGCCAGCTCACCGGACAGCTTGGAGCAGTACTTC
d_call: TRBD2; v_call: TRBV20-1; j_call: TRBJ2-1; clone_size: many; cdr3_aa: CSTRRGGGKQYNEQFF; cdr3_nt: TGCAGTACTCGGCGGGGCGGGGGAAAACAATACAATGAGCAGTTCTTC